This T cell receptor beta chain stems from a study of T cells expressing NK-cell markers (TCRdb year 2020). Background on the whole study: Three sorted T-cell subsets (CD3+CD56+NKG2C+, CD3+CD56+NKG2C- and CD3+CD56-NKG2C+) from about 8 donors had their TCR beta-chain repertoires profiled. Among the eight sequenced donors, only one was HCMV-seronegative, while the other seven were HCMV-seropositive. Randomly selected healthy volunteers, three men and five women, were used as the eight sequenced donors. Sequencing of the libraries produced 2 x 150 bp reads on Illumina HiSeq 2000/2500, MiSeq or NextSeq.

The CDR1 and CDR2 encoded by the germline V gene are SNHLY and FYNNEI. Including the terminal cysteine and phenylalanine, the CDR3 comprises 14 residues. DNA for this receptor is not on file. Sequenced using an Illumina HiSeq 2000. TCR beta cDNA libraries were made by 5'RACE template switching that added a universal primer site and unique molecular identifiers. Priming for cDNA synthesis came from the TCR beta constant segment, and two successive PCR amplification steps followed. In the source study's methods: MIGEC handled demultiplexing of the reads and grouping by UMI, while MiTCR was used to assemble and quantify clonotypes. To exclude erroneous sequences, only TCR cDNA sequences supported by at least two reads were retained. The tcR package was used for downstream repertoire analysis, and clonotypes were matched between fractions using CDR3 nucleotide sequence together with V segment. VDJmatch was used to annotate antigen specificity against VDJdb, with one amino acid substitution in CDR3 allowed. The reads underwent TCRdb reprocessing, giving one record for each CDR3 protein sequence and no DNA. The V and J calls shown here were made by TCRdb, not taken from the authors' results. The table held for this sample gives approximately 550,000 distinct CDR3 sequences. Approximately 3.6% of the sample lies in the top ten.

Overall study outcomes, separate from this receptor: It remained unclear whether the expanded NKG2C-expressing T cell clones were specific for HCMV antigens. Those dominant clonotypes were again the most abundant among CD3+CD56-NKG2C+ cells in a handful of donors, at about 25-65%. In 6 or 7 donors, the dominant CD3+CD56+NKG2C+ clonotypes ranked among the top 10 CD8+ clonotypes, making up roughly 1.0-8% of CD8+ T cells.

HCMV-specific IgG was detected in serum with a commercial ELISA kit to determine HCMV serostatus. Peripheral blood mononuclear cells were isolated from blood by Ficoll density gradient centrifugation. On this clonotype: Its cognate antigen has yet to be identified.

Material: blood T cells: a sorted CD56 or NKG2C T cell subset, CD4+ or CD8+ T cells, or bulk PBMC T cells (not recorded which). The chain is made from TRBV2 and TRBJ2-3; TCRdb reports TRBD2, a call that lacks DNA to check it against. The sequence was obtained from a man between 18 and 35 years old in good health. Donor details come from another sample of the same person, matched by shared clones. The CDR3 corresponds to CASSDVAVTDTQYF.